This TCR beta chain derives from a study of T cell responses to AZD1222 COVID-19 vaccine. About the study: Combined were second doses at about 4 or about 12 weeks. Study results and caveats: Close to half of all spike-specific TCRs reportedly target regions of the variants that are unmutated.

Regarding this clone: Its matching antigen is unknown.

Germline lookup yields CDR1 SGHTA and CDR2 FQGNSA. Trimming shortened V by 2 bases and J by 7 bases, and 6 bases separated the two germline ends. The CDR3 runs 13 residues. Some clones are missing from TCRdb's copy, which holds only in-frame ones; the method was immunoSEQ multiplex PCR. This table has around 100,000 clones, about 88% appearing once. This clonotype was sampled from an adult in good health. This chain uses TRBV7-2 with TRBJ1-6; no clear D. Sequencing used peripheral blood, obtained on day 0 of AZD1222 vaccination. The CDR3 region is CASSLYHNSPLHF. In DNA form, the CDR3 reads TGTGCCAGCAGCTTATATCACAATTCACCCCTCCACTTT. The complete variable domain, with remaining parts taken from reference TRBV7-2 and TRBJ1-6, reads GAGVSQSPSNKVTEKGKDVELRCDPISGHTALYWYRQSLGQGLEFLIYFQGNSAPDKSGLPSDRFSAERTGGSVSTLTIQRTQQEDSAVYLCASSLYHNSPLHFGNGTRLTVT.